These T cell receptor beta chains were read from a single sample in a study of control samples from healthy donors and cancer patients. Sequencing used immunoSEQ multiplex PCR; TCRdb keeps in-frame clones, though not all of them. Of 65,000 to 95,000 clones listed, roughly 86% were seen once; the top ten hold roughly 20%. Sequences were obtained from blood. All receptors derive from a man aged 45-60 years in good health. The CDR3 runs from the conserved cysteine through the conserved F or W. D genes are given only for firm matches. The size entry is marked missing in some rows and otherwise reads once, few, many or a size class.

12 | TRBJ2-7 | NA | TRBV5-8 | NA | CASSRTVYEQYF | TGTGCCAGCAGTAGGACAGTTTACGAGCAGTACTTC
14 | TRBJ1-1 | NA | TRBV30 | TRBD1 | CAWSPGQGSSEAFF | TGTGCCTGGAGTCCCGGACAGGGGTCATCTGAAGCTTTCTTT
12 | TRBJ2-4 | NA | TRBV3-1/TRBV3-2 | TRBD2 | CAVTSAKNIQYF | TGTGCCGTCACTAGCGCTAAAAACATTCAGTACTTC
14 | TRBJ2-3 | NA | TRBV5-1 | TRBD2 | CASSLEPSGDTQYF | TGCGCCAGCAGCTTGGAACCTAGCGGGGATACGCAGTATTTT
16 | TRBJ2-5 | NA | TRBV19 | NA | CASSIHPGTGQETQYF | TGTGCCAGTAGTATTCACCCGGGTACGGGACAAGAGACCCAGTACTTC
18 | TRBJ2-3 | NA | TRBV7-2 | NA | CASSPMGGGWGDTDTQYF | TGTGCCAGCAGCCCCATGGGCGGGGGCTGGGGTGACACAGATACGCAGTATTTT
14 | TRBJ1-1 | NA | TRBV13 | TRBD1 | CASSFGQVNTEAFF | TGTGCCAGCAGCTTCGGACAGGTGAACACTGAAGCTTTCTTT
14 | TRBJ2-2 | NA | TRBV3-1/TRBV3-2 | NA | CASSPPTNTGELFF | TGTGCCAGCAGCCCCCCTACCAACACCGGGGAGCTGTTTTTT
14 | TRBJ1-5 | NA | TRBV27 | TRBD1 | CASGRGQWNQPQHF | TGTGCCAGCGGTAGGGGACAGTGGAATCAGCCCCAGCATTTT
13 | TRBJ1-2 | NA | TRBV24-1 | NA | CATSDFGGYGYTF | TGTGCCACCAGTGATTTTGGGGGCTATGGCTACACCTTC
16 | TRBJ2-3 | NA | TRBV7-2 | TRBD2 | CASSPPGLPSTDTQYF | TGTGCCAGCAGCCCGCCGGGACTACCAAGCACAGATACGCAGTATTTT
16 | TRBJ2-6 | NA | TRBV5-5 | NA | CASSGGPFSGANVLTF | TGTGCCAGCAGCGGCGGGCCTTTCTCTGGGGCCAACGTCCTGACTTTC
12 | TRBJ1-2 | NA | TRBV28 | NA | CASSFRGYGYTF | TGTGCCAGCAGTTTTCGGGGCTATGGCTACACCTTC
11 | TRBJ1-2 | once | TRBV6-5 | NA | CATLGYYGYTF | TGTGCCACCCTAGGGTACTATGGCTACACCTTC
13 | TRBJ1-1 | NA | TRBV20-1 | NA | CSASIVMNTEAFF | TGCAGTGCTAGTATAGTCATGAACACTGAAGCTTTCTTT
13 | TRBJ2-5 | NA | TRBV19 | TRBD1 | CATAGTGKETQYF | TGTGCCACCGCCGGGACAGGGAAGGAGACCCAGTACTTC
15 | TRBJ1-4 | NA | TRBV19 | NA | CASSRPSGAIEKLFF | TGTGCCAGTAGTAGGCCTTCGGGAGCCATTGAAAAACTGTTTTTT
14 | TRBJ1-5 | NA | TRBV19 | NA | CASRSPAGSQPQHF | TGTGCCAGTAGGAGTCCGGCAGGGAGTCAGCCCCAGCATTTT
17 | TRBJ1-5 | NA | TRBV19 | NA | CASRVTGFGGFNQPQHF | TGTGCCAGTAGGGTGACAGGTTTCGGGGGTTTCAATCAGCCCCAGCATTTT
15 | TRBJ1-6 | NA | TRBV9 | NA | CASSSSWSMDSPLHF | TGTGCCAGCAGCTCCTCGTGGAGTATGGATTCACCCCTCCACTTT
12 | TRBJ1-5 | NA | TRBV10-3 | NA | CAISENNQPQHF | TGTGCCATCAGTGAGAATAATCAGCCCCAGCATTTT
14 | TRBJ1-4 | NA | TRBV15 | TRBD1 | CATSRDRGSGKLFF | TGTGCCACCAGCAGAGACAGGGGGTCGGGAAAACTGTTTTTT
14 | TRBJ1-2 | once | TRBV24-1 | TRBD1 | CATSDLRTGYGYTF | TGTGCCACCAGTGATCTCCGGACAGGCTATGGCTACACCTTC
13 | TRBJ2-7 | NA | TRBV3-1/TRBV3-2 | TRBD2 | CASSPGGRREQYF | TGTGCCAGCAGCCCGGGAGGGAGGAGGGAGCAGTACTTC
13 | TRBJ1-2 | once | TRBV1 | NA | CTSSQDGQFGYTF | TGCACCAGCAGCCAAGATGGACAGTTCGGCTACACCTTC
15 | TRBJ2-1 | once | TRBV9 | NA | CASSSSGSSYNEQFF | TGTGCCAGCAGCTCCAGCGGCAGCTCCTACAATGAGCAGTTCTTC
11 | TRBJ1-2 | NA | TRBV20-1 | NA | CSASRGYGYTF | TGCAGTGCTAGTAGGGGTTATGGCTACACCTTC
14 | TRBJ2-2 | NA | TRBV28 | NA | CASLGWNRVGELFF | TGTGCCAGCCTGGGGTGGAATCGGGTCGGGGAGCTGTTTTTT
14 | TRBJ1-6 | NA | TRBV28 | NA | CASSLPERNSPLHF | TGTGCCAGCAGTTTACCAGAAAGGAATTCACCCCTCCACTTT
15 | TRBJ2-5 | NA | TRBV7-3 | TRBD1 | CASSSTGTAGETQYF | TGTGCCAGCAGCTCCACCGGGACAGCCGGAGAGACCCAGTACTTC
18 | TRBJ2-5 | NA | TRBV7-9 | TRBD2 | CASSLAGAGTSGQETQYF | TGTGCCAGCAGCTTAGCCGGGGCCGGGACTAGCGGCCAAGAGACCCAGTACTTC
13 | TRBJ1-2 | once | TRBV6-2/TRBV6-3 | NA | CASSYTDNTGYTF | TGTGCCAGCAGTTACACCGACAACACTGGCTACACCTTC
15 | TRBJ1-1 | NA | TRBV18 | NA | CASSPRPVGNTEAFF | TGTGCCAGCTCACCACGGCCTGTAGGGAACACTGAAGCTTTCTTT
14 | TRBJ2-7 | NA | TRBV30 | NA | CAWSRRDPSYEQYF | TGTGCCTGGAGCAGAAGGGATCCTTCCTACGAGCAGTACTTC
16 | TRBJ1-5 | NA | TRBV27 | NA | CASSSGGQGGNQPQHF | TGTGCCAGCAGTTCTGGTGGGCAGGGAGGCAATCAGCCCCAGCATTTT
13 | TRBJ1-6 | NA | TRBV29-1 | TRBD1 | CSVGQGGNSPLHF | TGCAGCGTTGGACAGGGAGGGAATTCACCCCTCCACTTT
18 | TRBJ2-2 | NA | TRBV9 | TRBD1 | CASSSWGTGGTNTGELFF | TGTGCCAGCAGCTCATGGGGGACAGGGGGCACGAACACCGGGGAGCTGTTTTTT
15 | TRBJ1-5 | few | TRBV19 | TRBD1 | CASSPTTGYNQPQHF | TGTGCCAGTAGCCCAACGACAGGGTACAATCAGCCCCAGCATTTT
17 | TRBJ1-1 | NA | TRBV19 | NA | CASSQRRWGAGDTEAFF | TGTGCCAGTAGTCAGAGACGGTGGGGGGCGGGTGACACTGAAGCTTTCTTT
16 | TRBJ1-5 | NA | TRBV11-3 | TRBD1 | CASSRTTGGGNQPQHF | TGTGCCAGCAGCCGTACAACAGGGGGAGGAAATCAGCCCCAGCATTTT
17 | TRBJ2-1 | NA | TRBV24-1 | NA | CAIRKTIPVPPHNEQFF | TGTGCCATCAGAAAAACGATCCCGGTGCCCCCCCACAATGAGCAGTTCTTC
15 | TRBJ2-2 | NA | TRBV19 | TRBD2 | CASTSGGAVTGELFF | TGTGCCAGCACTAGCGGGGGGGCTGTAACCGGGGAGCTGTTTTTT
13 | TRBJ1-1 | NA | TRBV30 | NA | CAWSDGMNTEAFF | TGTGCCTGGAGTGATGGGATGAACACTGAAGCTTTCTTT
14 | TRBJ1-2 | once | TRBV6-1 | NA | CASSEAVGGYGYTF | TGTGCCAGCAGTGAAGCGGTAGGGGGTTATGGCTACACCTTC
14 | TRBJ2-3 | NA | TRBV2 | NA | CASHWGGGTDTQYF | TGTGCCAGCCATTGGGGCGGGGGCACAGATACGCAGTATTTT
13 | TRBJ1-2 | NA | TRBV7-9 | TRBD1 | CASSPQGGFGYTF | TGTGCCAGCAGCCCACAGGGGGGGTTTGGCTACACCTTC
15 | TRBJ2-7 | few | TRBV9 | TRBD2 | CASSVAGGLELEQYF | TGTGCCAGCAGCGTAGCCGGGGGACTAGAACTCGAGCAGTACTTC